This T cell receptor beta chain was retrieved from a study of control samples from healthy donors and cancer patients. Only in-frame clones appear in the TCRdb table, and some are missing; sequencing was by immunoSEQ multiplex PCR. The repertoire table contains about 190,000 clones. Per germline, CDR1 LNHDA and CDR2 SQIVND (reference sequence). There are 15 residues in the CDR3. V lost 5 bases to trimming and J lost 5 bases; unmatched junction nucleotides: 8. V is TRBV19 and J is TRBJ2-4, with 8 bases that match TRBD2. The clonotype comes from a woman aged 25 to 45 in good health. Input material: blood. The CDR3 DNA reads TGTGCCAGTAGTCATCTAGCGGGTGGGGAAAACATTCAGTACTTC. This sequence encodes CASSHLAGGENIQYF.